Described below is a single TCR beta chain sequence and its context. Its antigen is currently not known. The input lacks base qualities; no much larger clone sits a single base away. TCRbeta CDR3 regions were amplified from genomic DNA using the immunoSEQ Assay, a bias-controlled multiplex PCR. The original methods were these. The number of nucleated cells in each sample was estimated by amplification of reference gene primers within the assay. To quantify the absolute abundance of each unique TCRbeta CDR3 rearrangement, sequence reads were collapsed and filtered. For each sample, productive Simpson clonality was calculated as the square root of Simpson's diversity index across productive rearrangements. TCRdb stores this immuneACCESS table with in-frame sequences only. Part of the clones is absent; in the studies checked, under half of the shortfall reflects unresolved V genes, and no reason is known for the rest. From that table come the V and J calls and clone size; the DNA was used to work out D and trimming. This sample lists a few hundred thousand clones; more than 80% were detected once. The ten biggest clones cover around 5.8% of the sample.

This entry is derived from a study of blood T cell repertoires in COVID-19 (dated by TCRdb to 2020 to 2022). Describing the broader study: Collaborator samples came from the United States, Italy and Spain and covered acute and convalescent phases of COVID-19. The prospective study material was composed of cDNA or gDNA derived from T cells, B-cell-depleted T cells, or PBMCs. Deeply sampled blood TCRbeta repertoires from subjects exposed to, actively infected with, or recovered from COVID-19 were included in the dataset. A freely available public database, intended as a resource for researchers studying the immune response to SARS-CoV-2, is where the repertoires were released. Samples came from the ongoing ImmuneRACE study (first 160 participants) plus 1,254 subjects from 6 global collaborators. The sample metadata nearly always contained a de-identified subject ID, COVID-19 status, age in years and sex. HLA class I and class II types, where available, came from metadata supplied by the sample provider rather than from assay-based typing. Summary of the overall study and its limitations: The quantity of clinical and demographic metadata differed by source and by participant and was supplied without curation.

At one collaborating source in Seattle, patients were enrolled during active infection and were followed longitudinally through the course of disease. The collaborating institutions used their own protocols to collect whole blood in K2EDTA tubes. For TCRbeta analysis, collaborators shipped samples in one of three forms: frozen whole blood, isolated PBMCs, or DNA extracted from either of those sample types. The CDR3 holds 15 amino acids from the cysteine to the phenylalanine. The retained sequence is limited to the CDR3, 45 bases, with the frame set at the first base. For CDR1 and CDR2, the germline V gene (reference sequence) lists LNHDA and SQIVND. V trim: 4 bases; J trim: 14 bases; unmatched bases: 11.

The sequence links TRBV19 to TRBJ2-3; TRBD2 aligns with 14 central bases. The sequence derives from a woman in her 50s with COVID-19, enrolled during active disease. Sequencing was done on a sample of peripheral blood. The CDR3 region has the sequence CASSTSGLAGAPMYF. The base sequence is TGTGCCAGTAGTACCTCGGGACTAGCGGGAGCACCGATGTATTTT.